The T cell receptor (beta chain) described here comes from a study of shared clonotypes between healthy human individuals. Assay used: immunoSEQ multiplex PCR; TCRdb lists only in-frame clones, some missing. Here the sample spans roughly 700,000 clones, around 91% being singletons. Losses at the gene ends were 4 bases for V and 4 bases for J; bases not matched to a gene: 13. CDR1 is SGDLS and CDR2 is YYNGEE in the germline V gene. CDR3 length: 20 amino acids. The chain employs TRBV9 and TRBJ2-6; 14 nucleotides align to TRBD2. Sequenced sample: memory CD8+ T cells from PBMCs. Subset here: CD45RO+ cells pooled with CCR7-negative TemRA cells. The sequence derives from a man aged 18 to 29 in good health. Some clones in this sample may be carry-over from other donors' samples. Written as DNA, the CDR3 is TGTGCCAGCAGCCCACCCCGACCCGGGACTAGCGGGAGCGGGGCCAACGTCCTGACTTTC. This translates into CASSPPRPGTSGSGANVLTF.